The T cell receptor beta chain described here comes from a study of cytotoxic CD8 clonotypes in ibrutinib-treated CLL. Produced via immunoSEQ multiplex PCR; TCRdb's table is partial and in-frame only. This sample has about 97,000 clones, with roughly three quarters found just once. V shed 0 bases, J shed 4 bases, and the junction held 4 bases outside the gene matches. Germline assignment: CDR1 SGHRS and CDR2 YFSETQ. The CDR3 is made up of 15 amino acids. This receptor was obtained from a human donor with chronic lymphocytic leukemia. The material sequenced was PBMCs, taken after 24 months of ibrutinib treatment. The V gene is TRBV5-1, the J gene TRBJ2-3, with 8 bases identical to TRBD1. CDR3 sequence reads: CASSLGTGPPDTQYF. The CDR3 bases are TGCGCCAGCAGCTTGGGGACAGGGCCCCCAGATACGCAGTATTTT.